The 10 T cell receptor beta chains reported below all come from one sample, sequenced in a study of T cell responses to AZD1222 COVID-19 vaccine. Clones were sequenced by immunoSEQ multiplex PCR, and TCRdb holds only the in-frame ones, with some missing. The sample holds 110,000 or so clones, about 91% seen once. Sequenced material: peripheral blood, taken 28 days after the second AZD1222 dose. These receptors were collected from an adult who received the AZD1222 COVID-19 vaccine.

This sequence joins TRBV7-2 and TRBJ1-5; D is unresolved. Germline CDR1 SGHTA, CDR2 FQGNSA. The CDR3 length is 14 residues. V lost 5 bases and J 4 bases, leaving 12 bases between the germline ends. CDR3 DNA sequence: TGTGCCAGCAGCAGGACCCCCTTTAATCAGCCCCAGCATTTT. It encodes CASSRTPFNQPQHF.

V usage is TRBV18 and J usage is TRBJ1-3; D ambiguous. CDR3 length: 15 residues. V dropped 3 bases and J dropped 0 bases, with 9 bases sitting between them. Germline CDR1 is KGHSH and CDR2 is LQKENI. The CDR3 coding sequence is TGTGCCAGCTCACCCTACGCTCTCTCTGGAAACACCATATATTTT. Its protein is CASSPYALSGNTIYF.

This chain connects TRBV19 to TRBJ1-1; a possible D gene is TRBD1 (5 bases). The CDR3 covers 13 residues. Trimming removed 3 bases at V and 6 bases at J, with 11 bases between. The germline CDR1 and CDR2 sequences are LNHDA and SQIVND (reference sequence). The CDR3 loop reads CASSIQGLAEAFF. The DNA of the CDR3 is TGTGCCAGTAGTATCCAGGGACTCGCTGAAGCTTTCTTT.

The J gene is TRBJ1-4, the V gene TRBV2, with D perhaps TRBD1 (5 bases). From germline, CDR1 is SNHLY and CDR2 FYNNEI. The germline V and J ends were trimmed by 6 bases and 7 bases, with 18 bases remaining between them. The CDR3 covers 15 residues. The CDR3 loop is CASRSALGTTEKLFF. The CDR3 nucleotides read TGTGCCAGCAGGTCAGCCTTGGGGACGACTGAAAAACTGTTTTTT.

The CDR3 protein is CASSPLGGPGNSPLHF. Written as DNA, the CDR3 is TGTGCCAGCTCACCATTGGGGGGGCCGGGTAATTCACCCCTCCACTTT. The rearrangement joins TRBV18 to TRBJ1-6; D perhaps matches TRBD1 (6 bases). The length of the CDR3 is 16 residues. Trimming pared 2 bases from V and 6 bases from J, leaving 14 bases between. CDR1 and CDR2 from the germline V gene are KGHSH and LQKENI.

This clone is deemed medium-sized. The genes are TRBV29-1 and TRBJ2-1; 14 nucleotides line up with TRBD2. The CDR3 spans 14 residues. Germline V CDR1 and CDR2: SQVTM, ANQGSEA. J gave up 5 bases and V 7 bases, and 4 bases lay outside the gene matches. The CDR3 nucleotides read TGCAGCGCACGACTAGCGGGGGGGAACAATGAGCAGTTCTTC. It is translated as CSARLAGGNNEQFF.

V gene TRBV18 combines with J gene TRBJ1-6; D is undetermined. The CDR3 runs 15 residues. With 4 bases removed from V and 1 base from J, the gap between germline ends came to 8 bases. CDR1 and CDR2 (germline): KGHSH, LQKENI. This chain's CDR3 is CASSREESYNSPLHF. For the CDR3, the DNA is TGTGCCAGCTCACGTGAGGAATCCTATAATTCACCCCTCCACTTT.

The V gene is TRBV4-3, the J gene TRBJ1-4, with a weak D call TRBD1 (5 bases). Germline CDR1 reads LGHNA; CDR2 reads YSLEER. This CDR3 is built from 15 residues. V gave up 2 bases and J gave up 5 bases, with 12 bases separating them. This chain's CDR3 is CASSQLTERNEKLFF. The CDR3 coding sequence is TGCGCCAGCAGCCAATTGACAGAAAGAAATGAAAAACTGTTTTTT.

V usage is TRBV7-9 and J usage is TRBJ1-1; D gene uncertain. The V end lost 1 base, the J end lost 1 base, and 10 bases lay between the germline ends. The CDR3 runs 15 residues. Germline assignment: CDR1 SEHNR and CDR2 FQNEAQ (reference sequence). CDR3 amino acids: CASSLGGTRNTEAFF. CDR3 DNA: TGTGCCAGCAGCTTAGGTGGCACAAGGAACACTGAAGCTTTCTTT.

This clone was counted a few times. This chain joins TRBV2 and TRBJ2-7, with TRBD2 as a possible D gene (6 bases). Per germline, CDR1 SNHLY and CDR2 FYNNEI. The CDR3 extends over 14 amino acids. V was trimmed by 4 bases and J by 0 bases, leaving 10 bases between them. The CDR3 region is CASSVASASYEQYF. The CDR3 DNA reads as TGTGCCAGCAGTGTAGCTAGCGCCTCCTACGAGCAGTACTTC.